The entry below gives a single T cell receptor beta chain sequence along with its context. Antigen: not known. Patients with a history of autoimmune disease or on systemic immunosuppression were excluded. These data come from a study of OX40 agonist ivuxolimab in advanced cancers. Deletions cut 4 bases from V and 7 bases from J, with 17 bases between. Germline loops: CDR1 SGHNT, CDR2 YYREEE (reference sequence). This CDR3 has 15 amino acids. Findings of the study overall: The investigators did not determine what antigen specificity the expanded peripheral T cells had. Part of the nonresponder group also had normalized T-cell clonal expansion that was low.

TCRdb's copy holds only in-frame clones and misses some; the assay was immunoSEQ multiplex PCR. The table includes 60,000 to 65,000 clones, about 88% detected once. Material: CD4+ or CD8+ T cells sorted from blood, obtained in a trial of the OX40 agonist ivuxolimab. The chain carries TRBV5-4 and TRBJ2-2; D possibly matches TRBD1 or TRBD2 (7 bases each). The receptor was derived from an adult with an advanced solid tumor such as melanoma, head and neck, liver or kidney cancer. The CDR3 DNA sequence: TGTGCCAGCAGCGCAGGGGGGGGCCTGGGCGGGGAGCTGTTTTTT. As protein: CASSAGGGLGGELFF.